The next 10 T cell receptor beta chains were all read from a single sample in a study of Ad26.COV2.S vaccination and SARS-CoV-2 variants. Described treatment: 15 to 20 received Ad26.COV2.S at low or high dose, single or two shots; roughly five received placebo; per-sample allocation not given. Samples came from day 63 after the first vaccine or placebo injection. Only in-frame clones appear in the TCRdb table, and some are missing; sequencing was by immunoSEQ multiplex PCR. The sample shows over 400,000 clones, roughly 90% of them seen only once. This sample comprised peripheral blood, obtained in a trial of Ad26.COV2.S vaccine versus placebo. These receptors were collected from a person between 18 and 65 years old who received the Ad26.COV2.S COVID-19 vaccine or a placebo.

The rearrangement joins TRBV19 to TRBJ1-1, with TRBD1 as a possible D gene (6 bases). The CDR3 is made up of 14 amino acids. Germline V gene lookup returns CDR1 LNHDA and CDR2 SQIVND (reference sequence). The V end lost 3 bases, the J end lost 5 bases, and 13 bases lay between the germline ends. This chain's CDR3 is CASSIPAGDTEAFF. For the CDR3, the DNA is TGTGCCAGTAGTATCCCTGCAGGGGATACTGAAGCTTTCTTT.

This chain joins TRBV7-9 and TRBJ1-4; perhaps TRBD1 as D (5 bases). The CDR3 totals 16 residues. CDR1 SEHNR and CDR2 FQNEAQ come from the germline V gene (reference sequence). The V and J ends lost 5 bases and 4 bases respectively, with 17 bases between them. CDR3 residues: CASSKFDSAHNEKLFF. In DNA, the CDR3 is TGTGCCAGCAGCAAATTTGACAGCGCGCATAATGAAAAACTGTTTTTT.

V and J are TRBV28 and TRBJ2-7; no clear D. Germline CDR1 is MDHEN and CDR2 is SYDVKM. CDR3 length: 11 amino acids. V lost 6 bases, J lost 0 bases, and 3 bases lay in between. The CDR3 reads CASRFSYEQYF. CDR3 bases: TGTGCCAGCAGATTCTCCTACGAGCAGTACTTC. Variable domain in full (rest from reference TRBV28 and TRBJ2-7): DVKVTQSSRYLVKRTGEKVFLECVQDMDHENMFWYRQDPGLGLRLIYFSYDVKMKEKGDIPEGYSVSREKKERFSLILESASTNQTSMYLCASRFSYEQYFGPGTRLTVT.

The CDR3 loop reads CASSLAFTGDTQYF. DNA for the CDR3: TGTGCCAGCAGCTTAGCTTTCACGGGGGATACGCAGTATTTT. The J gene is TRBJ2-3, the V gene TRBV7-2, with D perhaps TRBD2 (5 bases). The CDR3 totals 14 residues. Germline values: CDR1 SGHTA, CDR2 FQGNSA. V dropped 0 bases and J dropped 6 bases, with 10 bases sitting between them.

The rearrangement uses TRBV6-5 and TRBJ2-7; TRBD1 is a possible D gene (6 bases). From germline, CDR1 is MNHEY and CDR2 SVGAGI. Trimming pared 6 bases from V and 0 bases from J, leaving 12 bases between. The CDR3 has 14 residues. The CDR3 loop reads CASRSTGFSYEQYF. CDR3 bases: TGTGCCAGCAGGTCGACAGGATTCTCCTACGAGCAGTACTTC.

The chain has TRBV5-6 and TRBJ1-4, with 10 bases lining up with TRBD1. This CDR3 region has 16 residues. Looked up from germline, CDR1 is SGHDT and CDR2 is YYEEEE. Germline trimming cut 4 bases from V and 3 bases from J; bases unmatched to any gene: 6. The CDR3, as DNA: TGTGCCAGCAGCCCCGGGACAGGGGTGTCTAATGAAAAACTGTTTTTT. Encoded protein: CASSPGTGVSNEKLFF.

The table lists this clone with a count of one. The CDR3: CASSPPGTGLGYGYTF. CDR3 nucleotides: TGTGCCAGCTCACCACCAGGGACGGGGCTTGGGTATGGCTACACCTTC. V and J are TRBV18 and TRBJ1-2, with a weak D call TRBD1 (5 bases). CDR1 is KGHSH, CDR2 LQKENI, per germline. V dropped 0 bases and J dropped 5 bases, with 16 bases sitting between them. This CDR3 comprises 16 residues.

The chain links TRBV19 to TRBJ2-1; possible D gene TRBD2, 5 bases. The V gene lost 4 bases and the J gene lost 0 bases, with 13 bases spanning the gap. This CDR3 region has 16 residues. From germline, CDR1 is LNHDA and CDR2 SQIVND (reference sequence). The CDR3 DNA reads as TGTGCCAGTAGTACCAGATTCACTAGCTCCTACAATGAGCAGTTCTTC. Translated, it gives CASSTRFTSSYNEQFF.

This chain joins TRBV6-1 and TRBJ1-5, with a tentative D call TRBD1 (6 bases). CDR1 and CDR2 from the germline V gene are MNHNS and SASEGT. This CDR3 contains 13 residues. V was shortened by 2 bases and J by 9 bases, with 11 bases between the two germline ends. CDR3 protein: CASSETGSWPQHF. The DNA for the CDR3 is TGTGCCAGCAGTGAAACAGGGTCTTGGCCCCAGCATTTT.

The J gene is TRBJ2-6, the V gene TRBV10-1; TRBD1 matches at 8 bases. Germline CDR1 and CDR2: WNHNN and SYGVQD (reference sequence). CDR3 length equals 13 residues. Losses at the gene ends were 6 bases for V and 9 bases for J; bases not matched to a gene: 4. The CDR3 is CASRDREVNVLTF. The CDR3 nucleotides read TGCGCCAGCAGGGACAGGGAAGTCAACGTCCTGACTTTC.